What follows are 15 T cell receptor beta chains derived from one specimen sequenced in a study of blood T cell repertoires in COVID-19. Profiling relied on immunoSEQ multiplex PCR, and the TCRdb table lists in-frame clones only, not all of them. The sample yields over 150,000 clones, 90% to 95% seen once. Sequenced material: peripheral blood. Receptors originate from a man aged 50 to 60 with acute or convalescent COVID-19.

The CDR3 coding sequence is TGTGCCAGCAGCCCCCGGGACAGGGGTCCCTACGAGCAGTACTTC. The encoded protein is CASSPRDRGPYEQYF. V is TRBV7-9 and J is TRBJ2-7; 10 bases agree with TRBD1. From germline, CDR1 is SEHNR and CDR2 FQNEAQ (reference sequence). The junction had 6 bases not matched to a gene; V was cut back by 5 bases and J by 2 bases. The CDR3 has 15 residues. Full variable domain (outside the CDR3, taken from reference TRBV7-9 and TRBJ2-7): DTGVSQNPRHKITKRGQNVTFRCDPISEHNRLYWYRQTLGQGPEFLTYFQNEAQLEKSRLLSDRFSAERPKGSFSTLEIQRTEQGDSAMYLCASSPRDRGPYEQYFGPGTRLTVT.

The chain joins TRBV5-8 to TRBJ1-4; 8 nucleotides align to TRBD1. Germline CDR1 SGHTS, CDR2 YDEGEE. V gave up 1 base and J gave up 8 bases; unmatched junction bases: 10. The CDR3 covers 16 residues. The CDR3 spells CASSLYGDRRGEKLFF. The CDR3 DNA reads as TGTGCCAGCAGCTTGTACGGGGACAGGCGTGGGGAAAAACTGTTTTTT.

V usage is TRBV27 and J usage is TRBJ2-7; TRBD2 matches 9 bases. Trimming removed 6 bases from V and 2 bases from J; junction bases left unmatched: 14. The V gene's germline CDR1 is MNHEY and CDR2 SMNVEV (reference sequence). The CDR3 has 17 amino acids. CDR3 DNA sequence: TGTGCCAGCAGCTCATATACAACGGGACTAGCAGCCTACGAGCAGTACTTC. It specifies CASSSYTTGLAAYEQYF.

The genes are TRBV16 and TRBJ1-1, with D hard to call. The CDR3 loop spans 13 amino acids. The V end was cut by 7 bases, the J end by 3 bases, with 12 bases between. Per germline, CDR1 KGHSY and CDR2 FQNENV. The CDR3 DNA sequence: TGTGCCAGCACCCTGGGCTGGTACACTGAAGCTTTCTTT. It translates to CASTLGWYTEAFF.

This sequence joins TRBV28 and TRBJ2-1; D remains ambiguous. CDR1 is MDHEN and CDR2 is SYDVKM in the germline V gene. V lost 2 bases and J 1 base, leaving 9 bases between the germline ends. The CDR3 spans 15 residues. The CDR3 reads CASSLMPESYNEQFF. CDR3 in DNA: TGTGCCAGCAGTTTAATGCCCGAGTCCTACAATGAGCAGTTCTTC.

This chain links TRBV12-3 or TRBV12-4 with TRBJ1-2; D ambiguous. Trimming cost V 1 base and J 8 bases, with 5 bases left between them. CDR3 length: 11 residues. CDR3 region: CASSLGGGYTF. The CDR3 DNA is TGTGCCAGCAGTTTAGGCGGGGGCTACACCTTC.

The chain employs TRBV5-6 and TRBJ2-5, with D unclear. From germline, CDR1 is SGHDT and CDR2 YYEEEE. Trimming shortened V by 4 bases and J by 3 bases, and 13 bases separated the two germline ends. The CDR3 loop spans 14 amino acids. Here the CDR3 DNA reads TGTGCCAGCAGCCCGGTTTTTTCTAAAGAGACCCAGTACTTC. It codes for CASSPVFSKETQYF.

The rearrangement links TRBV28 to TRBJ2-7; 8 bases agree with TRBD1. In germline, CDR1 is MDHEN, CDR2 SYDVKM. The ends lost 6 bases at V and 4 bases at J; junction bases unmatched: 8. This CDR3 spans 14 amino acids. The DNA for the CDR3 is TGTGCCAGCAGGCGACAGGGGATTAAGTACGAGCAGTACTTC. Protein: CASRRQGIKYEQYF.

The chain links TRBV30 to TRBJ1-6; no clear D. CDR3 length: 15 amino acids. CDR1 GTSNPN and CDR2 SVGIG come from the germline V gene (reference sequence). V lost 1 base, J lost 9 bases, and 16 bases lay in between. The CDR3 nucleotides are TGTGCCTGGAGTGGGTCCCGGGGTTTAGGTTCACCCCTCCACTTT. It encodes CAWSGSRGLGSPLHF.

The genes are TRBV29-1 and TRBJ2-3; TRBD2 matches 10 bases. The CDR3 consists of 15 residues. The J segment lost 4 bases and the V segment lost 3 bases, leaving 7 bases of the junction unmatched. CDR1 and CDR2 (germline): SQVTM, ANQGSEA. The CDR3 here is CSVDRTSGTSDTQYF. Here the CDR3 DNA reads TGCAGCGTTGATCGAACTAGCGGGACGTCAGATACGCAGTATTTT.

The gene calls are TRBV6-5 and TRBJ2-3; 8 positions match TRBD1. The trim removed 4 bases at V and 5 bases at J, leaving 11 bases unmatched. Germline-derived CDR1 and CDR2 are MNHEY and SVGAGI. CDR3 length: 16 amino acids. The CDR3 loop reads CASSSGQGYLKDTQYF. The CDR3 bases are TGTGCCAGCAGTTCCGGACAGGGTTACCTTAAAGATACGCAGTATTTT.

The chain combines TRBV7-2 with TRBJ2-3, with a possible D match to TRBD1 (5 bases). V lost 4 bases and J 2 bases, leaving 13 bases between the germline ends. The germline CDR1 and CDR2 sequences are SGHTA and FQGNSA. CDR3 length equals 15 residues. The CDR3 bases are TGTGCCAGCAGCTCTGACAGAGCCACCACAGATACGCAGTATTTT. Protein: CASSSDRATTDTQYF. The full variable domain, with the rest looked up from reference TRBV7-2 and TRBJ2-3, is GAGVSQSPSNKVTEKGKDVELRCDPISGHTALYWYRQSLGQGLEFLIYFQGNSAPDKSGLPSDRFSAERTGGSVSTLTIQRTQQEDSAVYLCASSSDRATTDTQYFGPGTRLTVL.

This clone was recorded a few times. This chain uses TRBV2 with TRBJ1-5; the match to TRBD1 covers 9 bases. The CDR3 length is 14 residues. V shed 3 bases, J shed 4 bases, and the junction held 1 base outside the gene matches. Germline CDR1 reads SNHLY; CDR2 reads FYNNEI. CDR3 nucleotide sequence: TGTGCCAGCAGTGATGGGACAGGGAATCAGCCCCAGCATTTT. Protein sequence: CASSDGTGNQPQHF.

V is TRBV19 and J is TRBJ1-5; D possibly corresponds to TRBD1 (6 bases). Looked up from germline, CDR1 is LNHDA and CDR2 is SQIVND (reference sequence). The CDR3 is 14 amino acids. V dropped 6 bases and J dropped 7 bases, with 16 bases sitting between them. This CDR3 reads CASSQQGSGQPQHF. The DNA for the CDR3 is TGTGCCAGTAGCCAGCAGGGGTCCGGGCAGCCCCAGCATTTT.

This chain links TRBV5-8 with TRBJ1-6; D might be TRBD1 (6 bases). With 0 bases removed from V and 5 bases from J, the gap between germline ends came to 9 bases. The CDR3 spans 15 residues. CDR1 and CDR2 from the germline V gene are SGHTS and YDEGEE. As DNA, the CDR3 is TGTGCCAGCAGCTTGGGTCAGGGGCATAATTCACCCCTCCACTTT. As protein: CASSLGQGHNSPLHF.